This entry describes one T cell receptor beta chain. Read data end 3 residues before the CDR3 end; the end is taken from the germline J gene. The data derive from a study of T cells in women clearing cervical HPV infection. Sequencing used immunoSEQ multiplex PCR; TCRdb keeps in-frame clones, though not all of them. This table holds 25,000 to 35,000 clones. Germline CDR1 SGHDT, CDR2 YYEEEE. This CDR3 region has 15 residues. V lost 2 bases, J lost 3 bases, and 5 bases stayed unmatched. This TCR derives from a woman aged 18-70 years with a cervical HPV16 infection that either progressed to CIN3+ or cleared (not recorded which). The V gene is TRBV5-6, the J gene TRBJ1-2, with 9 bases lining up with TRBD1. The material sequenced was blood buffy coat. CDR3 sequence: CASSLQGAQDYGYTF. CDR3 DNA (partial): TGTGCCAGCAGCTTACAGGGGGCCCAAGACTATGGC.